The clone carrying this TCR beta chain was seen ten or more times. Its antigen is undetermined. The TCR beta profiling, which covered VDJ combination and CDR3 sequence, was carried out using genomic DNA as the template. In TCRdb, the reads were re-called with MiXCR into one record per CDR3 protein. The sample lists around 180,000 distinct CDR3 sequences, around 50% seen once, with over 10% in the top ten. The entry originates in a study of CD8+CD57+ T cells in acquired aplastic anemia. Whole-study results and caveats: Between patients and controls, CD8+ Simpson's diversity did not vary significantly.

In patients chosen for sequencing, flow cytometry had shown CD8+CD57+ cell expansion. Germline V gene sequence: CDR1 DFQATT, CDR2 SNEGSKA (reference sequence). The CDR3 has 18 amino acids. V was shortened by 6 bases and J by 1 base, with 26 bases between the two germline ends. V usage is TRBV20-1 and J usage is TRBJ2-3; D is possibly TRBD2 (6 bases). The clonotype was recovered from a human donor with aplastic anemia. Sequencing was done on a sample of sorted CD4+, CD8+, or CD8+CD57+ T cells (not recorded which) from PBMCs. CDR3 sequence: CSATLGLAIVLGTDTQYF. CDR3 DNA: TGCAGTGCAACCCTGGGGCTAGCGATCGTTTTAGGCACAGATACGCAGTATTTT.